These 14 T cell receptor beta chains were sequenced from one sample in a study of blood T cells in healthy people across ages. Primed by a sample-barcoded 5' primer and a J-beta primer mix, a second PCR proceeded for about 6 to 11 cycles. TCRdb re-called the 5' RACE reads through MiXCR, storing one row per CDR3 protein. The table includes 850,000 to 1,300,000 distinct CDR3 sequences, 35% to 50% detected once. Sequenced material: blood. The receptors shown here come from a woman aged 55 to 70 in good health.

This clonotype has a handful of counts. The rearrangement uses TRBV3-1 and TRBJ2-7, with no clear D. The CDR3 is 12 amino acids. V gave up 4 bases and J gave up 4 bases, with 8 bases separating them. The germline V gene encodes CDR1 LGHDT and CDR2 YNNKEL (reference sequence). In DNA form, the CDR3 reads TGTGCCAGCAGCCCTTACGGGTACGAGCAGTACTTC. Its translation: CASSPYGYEQYF.

This chain connects TRBV10-3 to TRBJ2-7, with a tentative D call TRBD2 (6 bases). Between the trimmed V and J ends, which lost 2 bases and 2 bases, there was a span of 13 bases. The germline V gene has CDR1 ENHRY and CDR2 SYGVKD. The CDR3 is made up of 15 amino acids. The CDR3 loop reads CAISEDRWEAYEQYF. The CDR3 DNA follows: TGTGCCATCAGTGAGGACAGATGGGAGGCCTACGAGCAGTACTTC.

The sample holds a few counts of this clonotype. This chain uses TRBV25-1 with TRBJ2-4; D is unclear. The DNA end lines up better with TRBJ2-7; the J call may be wrong. This CDR3 contains 14 residues. Germline CDR1 reads MGHDK; CDR2 reads SYGVNS. The CDR3 region has the DNA TGTGCCAGCAGTGAATTCCCGGACGGCTACGAGCAGTACTTC. This sequence encodes CASSEFPDGYEQYF.

This clonotype has just a few counts. This sequence joins TRBV5-1 and TRBJ2-5; 9 bases are a match to TRBD2. The CDR3 consists of 14 residues. Germline V gene data show CDR1 as SGHRS and CDR2 as YFSETQ. Germline trimming cut 4 bases from V and 4 bases from J; bases unmatched to any gene: 5. The CDR3 sequence is CASSSGTSRETQYF. CDR3 nucleotides: TGCGCCAGCAGCAGCGGGACTAGCCGAGAGACCCAGTACTTC.

On this clonotype: One base away lies a much larger clone, so this may be a sequencing read error. J is TRBJ1-4 and V is TRBV29-1, with D possibly matching TRBD1 (6 bases). Trimming took off 8 bases at V and 0 bases at J, with 25 bases between the two ends. Germline CDR1 reads SQVTM; CDR2 reads ANQGSEA. This CDR3 is 18 amino acids long. The CDR3 sequence is CSPKTEQGLVATNEKLFF. The CDR3, as DNA: TGCAGCCCGAAAACGGAACAGGGTTTAGTTGCAACTAATGAAAAACTGTTTTTT.

The chain couples TRBV28 to TRBJ2-1; D ambiguous. The germline gives CDR1 MDHEN, CDR2 SYDVKM. There are 13 residues in the CDR3. The V end was cut by 3 bases, the J end by 8 bases, with 11 bases between. CDR3 nucleotide sequence: TGTGCCAGCAGTTTTTCGCCGGCTTATGAGCAGTTCTTC. The encoded protein is CASSFSPAYEQFF.

This clonotype was recorded at least ten times. The genes are TRBV4-2 and TRBJ2-7; TRBD2 is a possible D gene (6 bases). The CDR3 has 13 amino acids. Per germline, CDR1 LGHNA and CDR2 YNFKEQ. V was shortened by 5 bases and J by 4 bases, with 12 bases between the two germline ends. The CDR3 loop is CASSKGTAYEQYF. For the CDR3, the DNA is TGTGCCAGCAGCAAAGGGACTGCTTACGAGCAGTACTTC.

Points on this clonotype: A much larger clone differs from this one at a single base, so this may be a read error. The chain joins TRBV3-1 to TRBJ2-4; 10 positions agree with TRBD1. The CDR3 has 16 amino acids. From germline, CDR1 is LGHDT and CDR2 YNNKEL (reference sequence). CDR3: CAGSQPGQGGGNIQYF. CDR3 DNA sequence: TGTGCCGGCAGCCAACCAGGACAGGGGGGTGGAAACATTCAGTACTTC. Full variable domain (rest looked up from reference TRBV3-1 and TRBJ2-4): DTAVSQTPKYLVTQMGNDKSIKCEQNLGHDTMYWYKQDSKKFLKIMFSYNNKELIINETVPNRFSPKSPDKAHLNLHINSLELGDSAVYFCAGSQPGQGGGNIQYFGAGTRLSVL.

Turning to this clonotype: At one boundary the junction diverges from the germline segment, which might be a read error. The gene calls are TRBV18 and TRBJ1-4; D unclear. The CDR3 consists of 14 residues. Germline loops: CDR1 KGHSH, CDR2 LQKENI. The CDR3 coding sequence is TGTGCCAGCCCACCACCCGGGGTTTGGGAAAAACTGTTTTTT. It encodes CASPPPGVWEKLFF.

The chain links TRBV30 to TRBJ2-7; 8 bases line up with TRBD1. The CDR3 has 14 residues. The V segment lost 2 bases and the J segment 5 bases; nucleotides outside the gene matches: 8. Germline CDR1 GTSNPN, CDR2 SVGIG (reference sequence). CDR3 protein: CAWSRQGRHHEQYF. The CDR3 region has the DNA TGTGCCTGGAGTAGACAGGGGAGGCACCACGAGCAGTACTTC. Full variable domain (missing parts from reference TRBV30 and TRBJ2-7): SQTIHQWPATLVQPVGSPLSLECTVEGTSNPNLYWYRQAAGRGLQLLFYSVGIGQISSEVPQNLSASRPQDRQFILSSKKLLLSDSGFYLCAWSRQGRHHEQYFGPGTRLTVT.

This clonotype was recorded at least ten times. The CDR3 DNA reads TGTGCCAGCAGTTACTCCGGCCAGGACGAGCAGTACTTC. This encodes CASSYSGQDEQYF. The chain joins TRBV6-5 to TRBJ2-7; D gene ambiguous. Germline values: CDR1 MNHEY, CDR2 SVGAGI. The length of the CDR3 is 13 residues. Trimming pared 0 bases from V and 5 bases from J, leaving 8 bases between.

This clonotype was counted a few times. The chain uses TRBV4-2 and TRBJ2-5; no clear D gene. The last part of the DNA fits TRBJ2-7 better; the J call may be wrong. The germline CDR1 and CDR2 sequences are LGHNA and YNFKEQ. CDR3 length: 15 residues. CDR3 bases: TGTGCCAGCAGCCCCTTGCTGGGATGGAACTACGAGCAGTACTTC. This codes for CASSPLLGWNYEQYF.

CDR3 in amino acids: CAWSGRDRGEQYF. The CDR3 DNA follows: TGTGCCTGGAGTGGCCGGGACAGGGGCGAGCAGTACTTC. This chain uses TRBV30 with TRBJ2-7, with 10 bases lining up with TRBD1. The germline V gene encodes CDR1 GTSNPN and CDR2 SVGIG (reference sequence). The CDR3 totals 13 residues. After removal of 1 base from V and 6 bases from J, the junction contained 3 bases not matched to a gene.

At least ten counts were recorded for this clonotype. The J gene is TRBJ2-1, the V gene TRBV20-1; TRBD2 aligns across 7 bases. J was trimmed by 3 bases and V by 4 bases; bases with no gene match: 6. From germline, CDR1 is DFQATT and CDR2 SNEGSKA (reference sequence). CDR3 size: 14 residues. CDR3 residues: CSATTAGRYNEQFF. DNA of the CDR3: TGCAGTGCTACTACAGCGGGGCGCTACAATGAGCAGTTCTTC.